This passage covers 3 T cell receptor beta chains from one sample sequenced in a study of blood T cell repertoires in COVID-19 (dated by TCRdb to the early 2020s). The library was generated by the immunoSEQ multiplex PCR assay. The immuneACCESS repertoire file appears here via TCRdb, limited to in-frame rearrangements. These files lack a portion of the clones; in checked studies, under half of the deficit traces to unresolved V genes, and the cause of the others is not known. Counted in this sample were 310,000 or so clones; roughly 88% of them appeared once. Together, the top ten hold approximately 4% of the sample. The sequenced sample was peripheral blood. These receptor sequences come from a woman between 45 and 60 years old with active or convalescent COVID-19.

This clone has only one observation. The V gene is TRBV27, the J gene TRBJ2-3; the match to TRBD2 covers 8 bases. The CDR3 runs 15 residues. Germline assignment: CDR1 MNHEY and CDR2 SMNVEV (reference sequence). V trimming: 7 bases; J trimming: 6 bases; junction bases outside the gene matches: 12. CDR3 amino acids: CASKPQRERHDTQYF. The CDR3 nucleotides are TGTGCCAGCAAGCCCCAGCGGGAGAGGCACGATACGCAGTATTTT.

The rearrangement joins TRBV30 to TRBJ1-4; D perhaps matches TRBD1 (5 bases). The V end was cut by 5 bases, the J end by 8 bases, with 9 bases between. Germline V gene data show CDR1 as GTSNPN and CDR2 as SVGIG (reference sequence). This CDR3 is 11 amino acids long. The DNA for the CDR3 is TGTGCCTGGGGCAGGGCGGAAAAACTGTTTTTT. This sequence encodes CAWGRAEKLFF. Full variable domain (remainder filled in from reference TRBV30 and TRBJ1-4): SQTIHQWPATLVQPVGSPLSLECTVEGTSNPNLYWYRQAAGRGLQLLFYSVGIGQISSEVPQNLSASRPQDRQFILSSKKLLLSDSGFYLCAWGRAEKLFFGSGTQLSVL.

The count of this clone is one. V is TRBV11-2 and J is TRBJ2-2; D perhaps matches TRBD1 (5 bases). Germline V gene lookup returns CDR1 SGHAT and CDR2 FQNNGV. V was cut by 4 bases and J by 1 base, with 13 bases left in between. The CDR3 spans 16 residues. The DNA for the CDR3 is TGTGCCAGCAGCTCCCAGGGTAGCCGGAACACCGGGGAGCTGTTTTTT. It yields the protein CASSSQGSRNTGELFF.